Below are 24 T cell receptor beta chains sequenced from a single sample in a study of blood T cells in healthy people across ages (dated by TCRdb to 2015 to 2017). The method behind the library was 5' RACE. The instrument was an Illumina HiSeq 2500. The second PCR ran for about 7 to 11 cycles and used a J-beta primer mix along with a sample-barcoded 5' primer. TCRdb reanalyzed the raw reads on its own, using fastp at Q25 for trimming and MiXCR for clone calling, and kept in-frame beta chains. Every entry covers one CDR3 protein and lists the most common genes and DNA from its rows. This sample is represented by approximately 900,000 distinct CDR3 sequences; about 27% of them were singletons. About 10% of the sample goes to the ten largest clones. These data also featured in a second study, about T cells of mothers and their children.

The specimen sequenced was blood. The receptors come from a woman aged 40 to 50 in good health.

This clonotype was found once. The rearrangement joins TRBV28 to TRBJ1-2; 7 nucleotides line up with TRBD1. Germline-derived CDR1 and CDR2 are MDHEN and SYDVKM. The CDR3 sequence is 14 residues long. With V trimmed by 8 bases and J by 7 bases, 13 bases remained unmatched. This CDR3 reads CASYDAGGGTGYTF. CDR3 DNA sequence: TGTGCCAGCTACGATGCAGGGGGGGGGACTGGCTACACCTTC.

This clonotype came up many times. The V gene is TRBV12-3 or TRBV12-4, the J gene TRBJ1-5; 10 bases match TRBD1. This CDR3 spans 15 amino acids. Trimming removed 1 base from V and 4 bases from J; junction bases left unmatched: 1. The CDR3 protein is CASSLGTGGNQPQHF. For the CDR3, the DNA is TGTGCCAGCAGTTTAGGGACAGGGGGAAATCAGCCCCAGCATTTT.

The chain carries TRBV5-1 and TRBJ1-1; 9 bases map to TRBD1. The V gene end was trimmed by 5 bases and the J gene end by 4 bases; junction bases not matched to a gene: 6. The germline gives CDR1 SGHRS, CDR2 YFSETQ. CDR3 length: 14 residues. Here the CDR3 reads CASRWDRVSTEAFF. The CDR3 coding sequence is TGCGCCAGCAGATGGGACAGGGTGAGCACTGAAGCTTTCTTT.

This clonotype was recorded a few times. The V and J genes are TRBV3-1 and TRBJ2-7; D gene ambiguous. Germline loops: CDR1 LGHDT, CDR2 YNNKEL (reference sequence). This CDR3 contains 15 residues. The germline V and J ends were trimmed by 1 base and 0 bases, with 10 bases remaining between them. CDR3 nucleotides: TGTGCCAGCAGCCAAGGAGACACTGGCTCCTACGAGCAGTACTTC. Protein: CASSQGDTGSYEQYF.

The chain recombines TRBV9 with TRBJ2-7; the match to TRBD1 covers 9 bases. The ends lost 4 bases at V and 4 bases at J; junction bases unmatched: 12. The germline V gene has CDR1 SGDLS and CDR2 YYNGEE. The CDR3 consists of 16 residues. The CDR3 DNA reads TGTGCCAGCAGCCCTCCTAGAGGGACAGGGATGTACGAGCAGTACTTC. Translating it yields CASSPPRGTGMYEQYF.

This chain links TRBV29-1 with TRBJ2-3; 14 nucleotides align to TRBD2. Germline CDR1 SQVTM, CDR2 ANQGSEA. V lost 6 bases, J lost 5 bases, and 10 bases stayed unmatched. The CDR3 extends over 16 amino acids. Here the CDR3 DNA reads TGCAGCGTGCCGACTAGCGGGGGGGCCACGAGAGATACGCAGTATTTT. Protein product: CSVPTSGGATRDTQYF.

This clonotype appeared a single time. The chain joins TRBV4-3 to TRBJ1-2; a possible D gene is TRBD1 (5 bases). CDR1 and CDR2 (germline): LGHNA, YSLEER. The V end lost 0 bases, the J end lost 8 bases, and 16 bases lay between the germline ends. The CDR3 length is 15 residues. The CDR3 nucleotides are TGCGCCAGCAGCCAAGATTTTTTGGGGGGACGGGGCTACACCTTC. Its protein is CASSQDFLGGRGYTF.

The chain links TRBV6-6 to TRBJ1-2; 8 nucleotides align to TRBD1. V lost 6 bases and J lost 4; bases outside the gene matches: 10. This CDR3 spans 15 amino acids. The germline gives CDR1 MNHNY, CDR2 SVGAGI (reference sequence). CDR3 nucleotide sequence: TGTGCCAGCAGAGAACCGGGACAGGTTCGCTATGGCTACACCTTC. This encodes CASREPGQVRYGYTF.

V is TRBV28 and J is TRBJ2-3; 10 bases fit TRBD1. Per the germline V gene, CDR1 is MDHEN and CDR2 is SYDVKM. This CDR3 contains 18 residues. J lost 5 bases, V lost 6 bases, and 17 bases had no gene match. The CDR3 spells CASSHRGSGTGAIDTQYF. Written as DNA, the CDR3 is TGTGCCAGCAGCCATAGGGGAAGTGGGACAGGGGCGATAGATACGCAGTATTTT.

This clonotype was picked up a small number of times. The V call is TRBV28, the J call TRBJ1-6; D is perhaps TRBD1 (6 bases). The CDR3 covers 13 residues. V shed 6 bases and J shed 11 bases, with 14 bases lying between them. Germline V CDR1 and CDR2: MDHEN, SYDVKM. The CDR3 here is CASSNRDRTPLHF. Written as DNA, the CDR3 is TGTGCCAGCAGCAACAGGGATAGGACACCCCTCCACTTT. The full variable domain, completed using reference TRBV28 and TRBJ1-6, is DVKVTQSSRYLVKRTGEKVFLECVQDMDHENMFWYRQDPGLGLRLIYFSYDVKMKEKGDIPEGYSVSREKKERFSLILESASTNQTSMYLCASSNRDRTPLHFGNGTRLTVT.

This clonotype came up once. A much larger clonotype is one base distant, so this may be a read error. This chain uses TRBV4-1 with TRBJ2-1; D not certain. CDR1 and CDR2 from the germline V gene are MGHRA and YSYEKL. Trimming shortened V by 1 base and J by 13 bases, and 20 bases separated the two germline ends. This CDR3 spans 15 amino acids. The CDR3 here is CASSQGWNPDETQFF. DNA of the CDR3: TGCGCCAGCAGCCAAGGATGGAACCCAGATGAGACCCAGTTCTTC.

A note on this clonotype: This sequence may be a read error, since a much larger clone differs from it by one base. The chain couples TRBV5-1 to TRBJ2-1; no clear D gene. The better agreement between TRBJ2-7 and the DNA end casts doubt on the J call. In germline, CDR1 is SGHRS, CDR2 YFSETQ. The CDR3 has 13 residues. This CDR3 reads CASSPVEYNEQYF. The CDR3 DNA sequence: TGCGCCAGCAGCCCGGTGGAGTACAATGAGCAGTACTTC.

This clonotype has just a few counts. The rearrangement uses TRBV29-1 and TRBJ2-1, with 10 positions matching TRBD1. Germline V CDR1 and CDR2: SQVTM, ANQGSEA. The trim removed 2 bases at V and 10 bases at J, leaving 8 bases unmatched. The CDR3 runs to 14 residues. CDR3 sequence: CSVELGTGEEEQFF. The CDR3 region has the DNA TGCAGCGTTGAATTGGGGACAGGGGAAGAGGAGCAGTTCTTC.

Regarding this clonotype: An end of the junction does not agree with germline; a read error may underlie this. V gene TRBV3-1 combines with J gene TRBJ2-7; D could derive from TRBD1 or TRBD2 (5 bases each). The CDR3 length is 15 residues. CDR1 and CDR2 (germline): LGHDT, YNNKEL (reference sequence). The CDR3: CASSPLGRGSYEQNF. CDR3 in DNA: TGTGCCAGCAGTCCCCTGGGACGGGGTTCCTACGAGCAGAACTTC.

V is TRBV28 and J is TRBJ1-1; TRBD1 matches at 7 bases. The CDR3 covers 14 residues. With V trimmed by 6 bases and J by 3 bases, 7 bases remained unmatched. Germline V CDR1 and CDR2: MDHEN, SYDVKM. The CDR3 loop is CASRALQGDTEAFF. The CDR3 DNA reads as TGTGCCAGCAGGGCTCTCCAGGGGGACACTGAAGCTTTCTTT.

The rearrangement uses TRBV18 and TRBJ1-2, with D uncertain. The CDR3 spans 14 residues. Trimming shortened V by 3 bases and J by 4 bases, and 12 bases separated the two germline ends. Germline V gene lookup returns CDR1 KGHSH and CDR2 LQKENI. The CDR3, as DNA: TGTGCCAGCTCACCGAAGGACCTGGCCTATGGCTACACCTTC. Its translation is CASSPKDLAYGYTF.

This clonotype showed up just once. J is TRBJ1-3 and V is TRBV20-1; no reliable D call. The CDR3 covers 16 residues. With 0 bases removed from V and 0 bases from J, the gap between germline ends came to 12 bases. CDR1 DFQATT and CDR2 SNEGSKA come from the germline V gene (reference sequence). CDR3 bases: TGCAGTGCTAGAGATCGGGCAAGGGCCTCTGGAAACACCATATATTTT. Its translation is CSARDRARASGNTIYF.

The gene calls are TRBV20-1 and TRBJ2-5, with 8 bases fitting TRBD2. Unmatched junction bases numbered 12, after V lost 4 bases and J lost 5 bases. The V gene's germline CDR1 is DFQATT and CDR2 SNEGSKA (reference sequence). The CDR3 extends over 15 amino acids. DNA of the CDR3: TGCAGTGCTATGCCCGAGACTAGCGTCCGTGAGACCCAGTACTTC. Amino acids: CSAMPETSVRETQYF.

The rearrangement uses TRBV27 and TRBJ2-7; D is possibly TRBD1 (5 bases). The CDR3 covers 14 residues. Germline CDR1 reads MNHEY; CDR2 reads SMNVEV (reference sequence). Trimming pared 4 bases from V and 5 bases from J, leaving 15 bases between. The CDR3 spells CASSSRAARDEQYF. CDR3 nucleotides: TGTGCCAGCAGTTCCAGGGCGGCCCGGGACGAGCAGTACTTC.

This clonotype was observed a handful of times. The chain is built from TRBV20-1 and TRBJ1-2; D gene uncertain. With 0 bases removed from V and 8 bases from J, the gap between germline ends came to 10 bases. Germline-derived CDR1 and CDR2 are DFQATT and SNEGSKA (reference sequence). The CDR3 extends over 12 amino acids. CDR3 sequence: CSARDRPEGYTF. CDR3 DNA sequence: TGCAGTGCTAGAGATCGACCGGAAGGCTACACCTTC.

The sample holds one count of this clonotype. V usage is TRBV28 and J usage is TRBJ1-2; the match to TRBD1 covers 11 bases. Germline V gene data show CDR1 as MDHEN and CDR2 as SYDVKM. The CDR3 extends over 15 amino acids. V dropped 6 bases and J dropped 3; count of bases not matched to a gene: 6. CDR3 bases: TGTGCCAGCAGGGACAGGGGGCTAAGAGACTATGGCTACACCTTC. This codes for CASRDRGLRDYGYTF.

The chain recombines TRBV28 with TRBJ1-2; D call uncertain. CDR1 is MDHEN and CDR2 is SYDVKM in the germline V gene. The CDR3 has 12 amino acids. The V end lost 6 bases, the J end lost 6 bases, and 11 bases lay between the germline ends. For the CDR3, the DNA is TGTGCCAGCAGCCCAAGGGTGGATGGCTACACCTTC. This sequence encodes CASSPRVDGYTF.

This clonotype was seen repeatedly, ten times or more. The rearrangement joins TRBV20-1 to TRBJ2-5, with 9 bases identical to TRBD2. V gave up 1 base and J gave up 1 base; unmatched junction bases: 4. The CDR3 is 15 amino acids. From germline, CDR1 is DFQATT and CDR2 SNEGSKA (reference sequence). The CDR3 loop is CSARGQRGAQETQYF. As DNA, the CDR3 is TGCAGTGCTAGAGGTCAGCGGGGGGCCCAAGAGACCCAGTACTTC.

This clonotype was observed many times. The rearrangement uses TRBV20-1 and TRBJ1-2; D is uncertain. V dropped 4 bases and J dropped 4 bases, with 7 bases sitting between them. In germline, CDR1 is DFQATT, CDR2 SNEGSKA (reference sequence). This CDR3 has 11 residues. CDR3 sequence: CSATTPYGYTF. Here the CDR3 DNA reads TGCAGTGCTACGACTCCCTATGGCTACACCTTC.